This T cell receptor beta chain was sequenced during a study of blood T cell repertoires in COVID-19. Study summary: Whether acute or convalescent, the COVID-19 samples came from the United States, Italy and Spain. Sources were T cells, B-cell-depleted T cells, or PBMCs; the material itself was cDNA or gDNA.

Produced via immunoSEQ multiplex PCR; TCRdb's table is partial and in-frame only. The sample holds fewer than 500,000 clones, about nine tenths seen once. The TCR comes from a woman aged 25 to 39 with active or convalescent COVID-19. The sequenced sample was peripheral blood.

The CDR3 nucleotides read TGCGCCAGCAGCTCCCGTACAGGGTTGGGCTATGGCTACACCTTC. It yields the protein CASSSRTGLGYGYTF. V usage is TRBV5-1 and J usage is TRBJ1-2; TRBD1 is a possible D gene (6 bases). The V gene lost 3 bases and the J gene lost 4 bases, with 16 bases spanning the gap. The CDR3 is 15 residues long. CDR1 SGHRS and CDR2 YFSETQ come from the germline V gene.